Listed here are 25 T cell receptor beta chains from one sample, sequenced in a study of OX40 agonist ivuxolimab in advanced cancers. TCRdb's copy holds only in-frame clones and misses some; the assay was immunoSEQ multiplex PCR. In the table there are roughly 73,000 clones, 80% to 90% of which are singletons. The sequencing here drew on CD4+ or CD8+ T cells sorted from blood, taken in a trial of the OX40 agonist ivuxolimab. These receptors were obtained from an adult with an advanced solid tumor such as melanoma, head and neck, liver or kidney cancer.

The V gene is TRBV6-4, the J gene TRBJ1-4; 7 nucleotides line up with TRBD1. The CDR3 spans 15 residues. Per germline, CDR1 MRHNA and CDR2 SNTAGT. V dropped 7 bases and J dropped 7; count of bases not matched to a gene: 12. The chain's CDR3 is CASTPGQAWGEKLFF. DNA of the CDR3: TGTGCCAGCACCCCCGGACAGGCATGGGGTGAAAAACTGTTTTTT.

The sample holds one count of this clone. This rearrangement joins TRBV6-4 to TRBJ2-3; D is possibly TRBD2 (6 bases). Trimming left V 4 bases short and J 3 bases short, with 11 bases between. The length of the CDR3 is 14 residues. The germline CDR1 and CDR2 sequences are MRHNA and SNTAGT. The DNA of the CDR3 is TGTGCCAGCAGTGTGGAGGGATGGACAGATACGCAGTATTTT. As protein: CASSVEGWTDTQYF.

The chain uses TRBV27 and TRBJ1-2; 8 bases match TRBD1. This CDR3 is 13 amino acids long. Germline CDR1 reads MNHEY; CDR2 reads SMNVEV (reference sequence). The trim removed 6 bases at V and 4 bases at J, leaving 4 bases unmatched. CDR3 nucleotides: TGTGCCAGCAGCACGACAGGGGTCTATGGCTACACCTTC. Residues: CASSTTGVYGYTF.

This clone occurred once. The rearrangement joins TRBV11-2 to TRBJ2-7; 15 positions agree with TRBD2. The germline V gene encodes CDR1 SGHAT and CDR2 FQNNGV. V lost 4 bases, J lost 4 bases, and 2 bases stayed unmatched. The CDR3 is made up of 15 amino acids. The CDR3 loop reads CASSWTSGGEYEQYF. The CDR3 bases are TGTGCCAGCAGCTGGACTAGCGGGGGGGAATACGAGCAGTACTTC.

The chain links TRBV30 to TRBJ2-7; D is unclear. This CDR3 region has 13 residues. The V and J ends lost 0 bases and 2 bases respectively, with 8 bases between them. From germline, CDR1 is GTSNPN and CDR2 SVGIG (reference sequence). The CDR3 DNA is TGTGCCTGGAGTGTACGAGGCCCCTACGAGCAGTACTTC. It translates to CAWSVRGPYEQYF.

The chain links TRBV7-9 to TRBJ2-1; D is undetermined. Germline V gene lookup returns CDR1 SEHNR and CDR2 FQNEAQ (reference sequence). With 5 bases removed from V and 12 bases from J, the gap between germline ends came to 11 bases. This CDR3 contains 11 residues. CDR3 protein: CASSLNLWQFF. The CDR3 coding sequence is TGTGCCAGCAGCCTTAATTTATGGCAGTTCTTC.

The chain carries TRBV21-1 and TRBJ2-2. TRBV21-1 is shown as a pseudogene. The CDR3 sequence is 15 residues long. CDR3 sequence reads: CASSKEGTSTGELFF. The CDR3 DNA follows: TGTGCCAGCAGCAAAGAAGGGACGAGCACCGGGGAGCTGTTTTTT.

The rearrangement joins TRBV7-6 to TRBJ1-6; no definite D call. The CDR3 length is 16 residues. The ends were cut back, 2 bases at V and 6 bases at J, with 14 bases in the middle. Germline-derived CDR1 and CDR2 are SGHVS and FNYEAQ. Here the CDR3 DNA reads TGTGCCAGCAGCTTATACGGAGAAGAGACTAATTCACCCCTCCACTTT. Translation: CASSLYGEETNSPLHF.

The chain has TRBV19 and TRBJ1-1, with D possibly matching TRBD1 (5 bases). Germline values: CDR1 LNHDA, CDR2 SQIVND (reference sequence). This CDR3 spans 13 amino acids. The V end was cut by 7 bases, the J end by 1 base, with 10 bases between. CDR3 sequence: CASTPGWNTEAFF. In DNA form, the CDR3 reads TGTGCCAGTACGCCAGGGTGGAACACTGAAGCTTTCTTT.

The rearrangement uses TRBV6-1 and TRBJ2-7; D possibly corresponds to TRBD1 (5 bases). Trimming cost V 1 base and J 2 bases, with 12 bases left between them. Germline lookup yields CDR1 MNHNS and CDR2 SASEGT. CDR3 length equals 15 residues. DNA of the CDR3: TGTGCCAGCAGTGAAGAGGAAGCAGGGCCCTACGAGCAGTACTTC. As protein: CASSEEEAGPYEQYF.

The genes are TRBV19 and TRBJ2-1; either TRBD1 or TRBD2 may fit D (5 bases each). The CDR3 sequence is 13 residues long. The ends were cut back, 6 bases at V and 6 bases at J, with 12 bases in the middle. Germline lookup yields CDR1 LNHDA and CDR2 SQIVND (reference sequence). In DNA form, the CDR3 reads TGTGCCAGTAGAGGGACGGCACTCAATGAGCAGTTCTTC. Its protein is CASRGTALNEQFF.

The genes are TRBV29-1 and TRBJ1-2; D remains ambiguous. Trimming shortened V by 8 bases and J by 5 bases, and 12 bases separated the two germline ends. The CDR3 length is 11 residues. Germline loops: CDR1 SQVTM, CDR2 ANQGSEA. The CDR3 DNA reads as TGCAGCACTCGGGAGCGGTATGGCTACACCTTC. Translating gives CSTRERYGYTF.

The CDR3 nucleotides are TGTGCCAGCAGCTTACGGGCAGAAGGGACCTATGGCTACACCTTC. Translation gives CASSLRAEGTYGYTF. The gene calls are TRBV11-2 and TRBJ1-2; tentatively, D is TRBD1 (5 bases). The V gene lost 2 bases and the J gene lost 4 bases, with 14 bases spanning the gap. Germline V gene sequence: CDR1 SGHAT, CDR2 FQNNGV. The CDR3 totals 15 residues.

The chain couples TRBV6-6 to TRBJ2-2; no clear D. The CDR3 length is 14 residues. Per germline, CDR1 MNHNY and CDR2 SVGAGI (reference sequence). Between the trimmed V and J ends, which lost 0 bases and 3 bases, there was a span of 5 bases. In DNA, the CDR3 is TGTGCCAGCAGTTACTCGAAAGACACCGGGGAGCTGTTTTTT. This translates into CASSYSKDTGELFF.

The chain recombines TRBV19 with TRBJ2-5; 9 bases are shared with TRBD1. This CDR3 region has 15 residues. Germline trimming cut 5 bases from V and 5 bases from J; bases unmatched to any gene: 9. CDR1 LNHDA and CDR2 SQIVND come from the germline V gene (reference sequence). For the CDR3, the DNA is TGTGCCAGTAGTGAGGGGGACAGGGCAAGGGAGACCCAGTACTTC. Protein: CASSEGDRARETQYF.

The rearrangement uses TRBV6-5 and TRBJ2-1; D is perhaps TRBD1 (5 bases). This CDR3 is 14 amino acids long. The germline gives CDR1 MNHEY, CDR2 SVGAGI. V dropped 2 bases and J dropped 9 bases, with 14 bases sitting between them. CDR3 region: CASSYVSGQGEQFF. The CDR3 nucleotides read TGTGCCAGCAGTTACGTGTCCGGGCAGGGTGAGCAGTTCTTC.

About this clone: This same CDR3 is encoded by further DNA sequences in the sample. This chain joins TRBV5-1 and TRBJ2-7; no clear D. The CDR3 has 14 amino acids. With 0 bases removed from V and 4 bases from J, the gap between germline ends came to 11 bases. CDR1 is SGHRS and CDR2 is YFSETQ in the germline V gene. As DNA, the CDR3 is TGCGCCAGCAGCTTGGTTGTGTCCCCTTACGAGCAGTACTTC. Translating gives CASSLVVSPYEQYF.

The chain has TRBV13 and TRBJ1-1; unclear D gene. The CDR3 sequence is 13 residues long. Looked up from germline, CDR1 is PRHDT and CDR2 is FYEKMQ (reference sequence). The V and J ends lost 4 bases and 0 bases respectively, with 6 bases between them. The DNA for the CDR3 is TGTGCCAGCAGCTACTATTTGAACACTGAAGCTTTCTTT. This sequence encodes CASSYYLNTEAFF.

The J gene is TRBJ1-2, the V gene TRBV30; possibly TRBD1 for D (6 bases). There are 13 residues in the CDR3. The ends were cut back, 5 bases at V and 2 bases at J, with 12 bases in the middle. Germline values: CDR1 GTSNPN, CDR2 SVGIG (reference sequence). This chain's CDR3 is CAWLGARNYGYTF. The DNA of the CDR3 is TGTGCCTGGTTGGGGGCGCGAAACTATGGCTACACCTTC.

This rearrangement joins TRBV5-1 to TRBJ2-1; possibly TRBD1 for D (5 bases). Looked up from germline, CDR1 is SGHRS and CDR2 is YFSETQ. This CDR3 is built from 16 residues. Trimming removed 4 bases from V and 5 bases from J, with 19 bases in between. The CDR3 nucleotides read TGCGCCAGCAGCACCAGACAGACCCCCATGGACAATGAGCAGTTCTTC. It is translated as CASSTRQTPMDNEQFF.

This clone was seen a single time. In nucleotides, the CDR3 is TGTGCCAGCAGAGACAGGGGAACGGGCACAGATACGCAGTATTTT. It encodes CASRDRGTGTDTQYF. This chain uses TRBV27 with TRBJ2-3; TRBD1 aligns across 8 bases. J lost 1 base, V lost 6 bases, and 6 bases had no gene match. Germline CDR1 MNHEY, CDR2 SMNVEV (reference sequence). This CDR3 has 15 amino acids.

This clone has only a few counts. The J gene is TRBJ1-6, the V gene TRBV7-9; TRBD1 matches 8 bases. Germline V gives CDR1 SEHNR, CDR2 FQNEAQ (reference sequence). This CDR3 contains 15 residues. The V and J ends lost 5 bases and 7 bases, in that order; junction bases with no gene match: 7. In nucleotides, the CDR3 is TGTGCCAGCAGCCCCAAGACAGGGGTCAATTCACCCCTCCACTTT. This codes for CASSPKTGVNSPLHF.

This rearrangement joins TRBV28 to TRBJ1-1; D unresolved. The CDR3 totals 13 residues. From germline, CDR1 is MDHEN and CDR2 SYDVKM. V lost 3 bases and J 4 bases, leaving 9 bases between the germline ends. DNA for the CDR3: TGTGCCAGCAGTTTTAACGGCCCCACTGAAGCTTTCTTT. Residues: CASSFNGPTEAFF.

This clone has only one observation. CDR3 in DNA: TGTGCCATCAGTGAGGGGGGACAGGTTTGGGTTCCTAACTATGGCTACACCTTC. The encoded protein is CAISEGGQVWVPNYGYTF. V is TRBV10-3 and J is TRBJ1-2; TRBD1 matches 8 bases. V shed 2 bases and J 0 bases; nucleotides not matched to a gene: 11. The germline V gene has CDR1 ENHRY and CDR2 SYGVKD. This CDR3 has 18 residues.

The V gene is TRBV18, the J gene TRBJ2-1; 9 nucleotides align to TRBD1. J gave up 1 base and V 4 bases, and 2 bases lay outside the gene matches. The germline CDR1 and CDR2 sequences are KGHSH and LQKENI. The CDR3 extends over 15 amino acids. CDR3 sequence reads: CASSLGTGSYNEQFF. CDR3 nucleotides: TGTGCCAGCTCACTCGGGACAGGGTCCTACAATGAGCAGTTCTTC.